The 14 T cell receptor beta chains presented below share a single source sample, sequenced in a study of cytomegalovirus exposure and HLA in healthy donors. PCR amplification relied on 60 Vbeta primers (plus 13 Jbeta primers). Sequenced by immunoSEQ multiplex PCR; TCRdb stores in-frame clones only, minus some. The sample carries 70,000 to 80,000 clones, approximately 72% recorded once. Sequencing was carried out using PBMCs. Receptor source: a woman between 35 and 50 years old in good health and CMV-seropositive.

Only a few counts were recorded for this clone. The genes are TRBV30 and TRBJ2-7; D ambiguous. The length of the CDR3 is 13 residues. The germline gives CDR1 GTSNPN, CDR2 SVGIG (reference sequence). V lost 2 bases to trimming and J lost 0 bases, with 8 bases between them. The chain's CDR3 is CAWSLDTSYEQYF. CDR3 in DNA: TGTGCCTGGAGTTTAGACACCTCCTACGAGCAGTACTTC.

This clone came up once. V and J are TRBV6-1 and TRBJ1-4, with 10 bases identical to TRBD1. Per the germline V gene, CDR1 is MNHNS and CDR2 is SASEGT. The CDR3 is 17 amino acids. V trimming: 4 bases; J trimming: 7 bases; junction bases outside the gene matches: 12. CDR3 coding DNA: TGTGCCAGCAGTGTACAATTTACCGGGACAGGGGTTGAAAAACTGTTTTTT. This sequence encodes CASSVQFTGTGVEKLFF.

The chain combines TRBV7-2 with TRBJ2-5; D is perhaps TRBD2 (6 bases). CDR1 SGHTA and CDR2 FQGNSA come from the germline V gene. This CDR3 region has 13 residues. V was pared by 5 bases and J by 1 base, with 8 bases between. The CDR3 sequence is CASSRDFQETQYF. The CDR3 DNA reads TGTGCCAGCAGCCGGGACTTCCAAGAGACCCAGTACTTC.

This chain connects TRBV30 to TRBJ1-2; D not certain. The ends were cut back, 5 bases at V and 6 bases at J, with 13 bases in the middle. This CDR3 contains 12 residues. CDR1 and CDR2 (germline): GTSNPN, SVGIG (reference sequence). The CDR3: CAWDRGKNGYTF. As DNA, the CDR3 is TGTGCCTGGGACCGGGGAAAGAATGGCTACACCTTC.

Remarks on this clone: The junction and the germline gene differ at one end; a read error may be behind it. CDR3 sequence reads: CSSSSQNYGYTF. As DNA, the CDR3 is TGTTCCAGCAGCTCCCAGAATTATGGCTACACCTTC. V and J are TRBV7-9 and TRBJ1-2; D unclear. Germline assignment: CDR1 SEHNR and CDR2 FQNEAQ (reference sequence). The CDR3 runs to 12 residues.

This clone has more than one count but fewer than ten. The chain combines TRBV10-3 with TRBJ1-5, with D unclear. Germline loops: CDR1 ENHRY, CDR2 SYGVKD. V lost 6 bases and J 0 bases, leaving 6 bases between the germline ends. The CDR3 has 13 amino acids. CDR3 residues: CAIRQNSNQPQHF. In DNA form, the CDR3 reads TGTGCCATCAGGCAGAATAGCAATCAGCCCCAGCATTTT.

This clone was seen a handful of times. The J gene is TRBJ2-7, the V gene TRBV11-2, with D possibly matching TRBD2 (5 bases). This CDR3 spans 14 amino acids. V dropped 4 bases and J dropped 5 bases, with 15 bases sitting between them. CDR1 and CDR2 (germline): SGHAT, FQNNGV. The CDR3 spells CASSSLRIGNEQYF. In DNA, the CDR3 is TGTGCCAGCAGCTCCCTGAGGATCGGGAACGAGCAGTACTTC.

This chain uses TRBV28 with TRBJ1-1, with 7 positions matching TRBD1. Germline V gives CDR1 MDHEN, CDR2 SYDVKM. Germline trimming cut 2 bases from V and 2 bases from J; bases unmatched to any gene: 5. The CDR3 spans 15 residues. Written as DNA, the CDR3 is TGTGCCAGCAGTTTAGGAGGACAGGTTAACACTGAAGCTTTCTTT. Translating it yields CASSLGGQVNTEAFF.

The rearrangement uses TRBV6-5 and TRBJ2-5; possibly TRBD2 for D (5 bases). Deletions cut 4 bases from V and 4 bases from J, with 7 bases between. CDR3 length equals 12 residues. The germline V gene has CDR1 MNHEY and CDR2 SVGAGI. The CDR3 DNA sequence: TGTGCCAGCAGTTCGGGGATAGAGACCCAGTACTTC. It specifies CASSSGIETQYF.

The CDR3 DNA is TGTGCCAGCAGTAACCGGGACAGGGCTCTGTTTTTT. Translation gives CASSNRDRALFF. V and J are TRBV6-5 and TRBJ2-2; TRBD1 aligns across 9 bases. The CDR3 is 12 amino acids. Germline loops: CDR1 MNHEY, CDR2 SVGAGI. Trimming cost V 5 bases and J 14 bases; bases outside gene matches: 6.

The chain joins TRBV4-2 to TRBJ2-3; maybe TRBD2 (6 bases). V was cut by 3 bases and J by 3 bases, with 10 bases left in between. CDR1 is LGHNA and CDR2 is YNFKEQ in the germline V gene. The CDR3 length is 14 residues. The CDR3 loop reads CASSQGLSTDTQYF. As DNA, the CDR3 is TGTGCCAGCAGCCAGGGACTCAGTACAGATACGCAGTATTTT.

This chain uses TRBV11-3 with TRBJ2-5; D uncertain. The J call is uncertain, as TRBJ2-7 better fits the DNA end. The germline CDR1 and CDR2 sequences are SGHNT and YENEEA. The CDR3 is 14 amino acids. The CDR3 nucleotides are TGTGCCAGCAGCTTAGACTCGCTCTCCTACGAGCAGTACTTC. It is translated as CASSLDSLSYEQYF.

A few counts support this clone. The V and J genes are TRBV5-8 and TRBJ2-7; 10 nucleotides agree with TRBD2. V shed 4 bases, J shed 5 bases, and the junction held 12 bases outside the gene matches. The CDR3 spans 16 residues. Per the germline V gene, CDR1 is SGHTS and CDR2 is YDEGEE. The CDR3 loop is CASSQDPQRGGDEQYF. CDR3 in DNA: TGTGCCAGCAGCCAAGATCCCCAGCGGGGGGGCGACGAGCAGTACTTC.

The CDR3 coding sequence is TGTGCCAGCAGACCCCCCCAGGGCAGGGAGGTTAACTATGGCTACACCTTC. This codes for CASRPPQGREVNYGYTF. V and J are TRBV7-2 and TRBJ1-2, with a weak D call TRBD1 (5 bases). The ends were cut back, 6 bases at V and 1 base at J, with 21 bases in the middle. The CDR3 extends over 17 amino acids. The germline gives CDR1 SGHTA, CDR2 FQGNSA.